This paragraph covers one T cell receptor (beta chain) sequence. This sample stems from a study of blood T cell repertoires in COVID-19. TCRdb's copy holds only in-frame clones and misses some; the assay was immunoSEQ multiplex PCR. The sample holds about 150,000 clones; about 88% are singletons and the top ten take around 7.8%. The germline gives CDR1 SQVTM, CDR2 ANQGSEA. This CDR3 region has 10 residues. V gave up 3 bases and J gave up 6 bases, with 5 bases separating them. The chain combines TRBV29-1 with TRBJ1-2; D not resolved. The receptor was isolated from a man aged 50-60 years who had recovered from COVID-19. Material: PBMCs or T cells enriched from blood (not recorded which). The CDR3 reads CSVDGDGYTF. In nucleotides, the CDR3 is TGCAGCGTTGACGGGGATGGCTACACCTTC.